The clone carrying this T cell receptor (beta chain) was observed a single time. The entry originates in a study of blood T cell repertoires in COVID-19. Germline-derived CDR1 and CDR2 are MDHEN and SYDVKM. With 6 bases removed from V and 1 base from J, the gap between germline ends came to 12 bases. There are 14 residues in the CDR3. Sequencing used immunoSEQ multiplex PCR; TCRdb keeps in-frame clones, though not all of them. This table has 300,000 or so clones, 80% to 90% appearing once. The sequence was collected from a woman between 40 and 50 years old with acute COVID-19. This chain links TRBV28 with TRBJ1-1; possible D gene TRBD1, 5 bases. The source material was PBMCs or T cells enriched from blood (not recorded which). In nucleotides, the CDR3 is TGTGCCAGCAGGGGACTGAGCAAGAACACTGAAGCTTTCTTT. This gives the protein CASRGLSKNTEAFF.